The rows below give T cell receptor beta chains drawn from one sample of a study of shared T cell receptors in the human thymus. Sequencing used immunoSEQ multiplex PCR; TCRdb keeps in-frame clones, though not all of them. In the table there are roughly 660,000 clones, roughly 90% of which are singletons. The sample also formed part of further work on human thymus T cells.

Sequenced input: thymocytes. The receptors stem from a boy under three years old with a congenital heart defect. Both conserved end residues are part of each CDR3. The order of the fields is D gene, V gene, J gene, clone size, CDR3 protein, CDR3 DNA. A D gene is named only where the DNA matches it firmly. Only some rows state a clone size, as once, few, many or a class for expanded clones.

d_call: .; v_call: TRBV6-1; j_call: TRBJ1-1; clone_size: .; cdr3_aa: CASSRPDSTEAFF; cdr3_nt: TGTGCCAGCAGTCGACCAGACAGTACTGAAGCTTTCTTT
d_call: .; v_call: TRBV6-4; j_call: TRBJ1-1; clone_size: .; cdr3_aa: CASSDRSGDNTEAFF; cdr3_nt: TGTGCCAGCAGTGACCGGTCAGGGGACAACACTGAAGCTTTCTTT
d_call: .; v_call: TRBV11-2; j_call: TRBJ1-2; clone_size: .; cdr3_aa: CASSALNYGYTF; cdr3_nt: TGTGCCAGCAGTGCCCTAAACTATGGCTACACCTTC
d_call: .; v_call: TRBV6-4; j_call: TRBJ1-1; clone_size: .; cdr3_aa: CASRFRGEAFF; cdr3_nt: TGTGCCAGCAGGTTTAGGGGTGAAGCTTTCTTT
d_call: .; v_call: TRBV27; j_call: TRBJ2-7; clone_size: .; cdr3_aa: CASSLRGIHEQYF; cdr3_nt: TGTGCCAGCAGTTTAAGGGGGATCCACGAGCAGTACTTC
d_call: TRBD2; v_call: TRBV2; j_call: TRBJ2-5; clone_size: .; cdr3_aa: CASSERVGAGALGETQYF; cdr3_nt: TGTGCCAGCAGTGAAAGGGTAGGGGCGGGAGCTCTGGGAGAGACCCAGTACTTC
d_call: .; v_call: TRBV7-9; j_call: TRBJ1-2; clone_size: .; cdr3_aa: CASGLEGLYGYTF; cdr3_nt: TGTGCCAGCGGCTTAGAAGGACTCTATGGCTACACCTTC
d_call: TRBD1; v_call: TRBV5-6; j_call: TRBJ2-7; clone_size: .; cdr3_aa: CASSPGPQTGPLYYEQYF; cdr3_nt: TGTGCCAGCAGCCCGGGGCCCCAGACAGGGCCCCTCTACTACGAGCAGTACTTC
d_call: .; v_call: TRBV29-1; j_call: TRBJ2-3; clone_size: .; cdr3_aa: CSVASLGNTDTQYF; cdr3_nt: TGCAGCGTTGCCTCACTAGGAAACACAGATACGCAGTATTTT
d_call: .; v_call: TRBV27; j_call: TRBJ1-2; clone_size: few; cdr3_aa: CASSLIPGAYGYTF; cdr3_nt: TGTGCCAGCAGTTTAATACCGGGAGCCTATGGCTACACCTTC
d_call: TRBD2; v_call: TRBV27; j_call: TRBJ2-1; clone_size: .; cdr3_aa: CASSLYPTSGPFF; cdr3_nt: TGTGCCAGCAGTTTATACCCGACTAGCGGGCCGTTCTTC
d_call: TRBD1; v_call: TRBV27; j_call: TRBJ2-4; clone_size: .; cdr3_aa: CASRRGQGKNIQYF; cdr3_nt: TGTGCCAGCAGGAGGGGGCAGGGCAAAAACATTCAGTACTTC
d_call: .; v_call: TRBV21-1; j_call: TRBJ2-7; clone_size: .; cdr3_aa: CASSTWDRTYEQYF; cdr3_nt: TGTGCCAGCAGCACCTGGGACAGGACCTACGAGCAGTACTTC
d_call: .; v_call: TRBV7-8; j_call: TRBJ2-2; clone_size: .; cdr3_aa: CASSPPGIEAGELFF; cdr3_nt: TGTGCCAGCAGCCCCCCTGGAATAGAGGCCGGGGAGCTGTTTTTT
d_call: TRBD2; v_call: TRBV5-1; j_call: TRBJ2-1; clone_size: .; cdr3_aa: CASSWGLASSSYNEQFF; cdr3_nt: TGCGCCAGCAGCTGGGGACTAGCGTCGAGCTCCTACAATGAGCAGTTCTTC
d_call: .; v_call: TRBV19; j_call: TRBJ1-1; clone_size: .; cdr3_aa: CASSPGVILNTEAFF; cdr3_nt: TGTGCCAGTAGTCCCGGGGTTATACTGAACACTGAAGCTTTCTTT
d_call: .; v_call: TRBV7-8; j_call: TRBJ2-2; clone_size: .; cdr3_aa: CASSPGRSTLARNTGELFF; cdr3_nt: TGTGCCAGCAGCCCCGGGCGGTCTACTCTAGCGAGGAACACCGGGGAGCTGTTTTTT
d_call: .; v_call: TRBV18; j_call: TRBJ1-1; clone_size: .; cdr3_aa: CASSRRSQGLNTEAFF; cdr3_nt: TGTGCCAGCTCTCGTCGTTCACAGGGCCTGAACACTGAAGCTTTCTTT
d_call: TRBD2; v_call: TRBV28; j_call: TRBJ2-3; clone_size: .; cdr3_aa: CASSSFIGTSDNSTDTQYF; cdr3_nt: TGTGCCAGCAGCAGCTTCATCGGGACTAGCGACAATAGCACAGATACGCAGTATTTT
d_call: TRBD2; v_call: TRBV4-2; j_call: TRBJ2-1; clone_size: once; cdr3_aa: CASSQPPSGGTSGTICTEQFF; cdr3_nt: TGTGCCAGCAGCCAACCCCCTTCGGGGGGGACTAGCGGGACCATCTGCACTGAGCAGTTCTTC
d_call: .; v_call: TRBV14; j_call: TRBJ2-5; clone_size: .; cdr3_aa: CASSQEGNLKETQYF; cdr3_nt: TGTGCCAGCAGCCAAGAGGGCAACCTAAAAGAGACCCAGTACTTC
d_call: .; v_call: TRBV20-1; j_call: TRBJ1-2; clone_size: .; cdr3_aa: CSASRGGGYTF; cdr3_nt: TGCAGTGCTAGTAGGGGAGGTGGCTACACCTTC
d_call: .; v_call: TRBV5-6; j_call: TRBJ1-2; clone_size: .; cdr3_aa: CASSSGEQTDLKNYGYTF; cdr3_nt: TGTGCCAGCAGCTCAGGGGAACAGACTGATTTAAAGAACTATGGCTACACCTTC
d_call: TRBD2; v_call: TRBV28; j_call: TRBJ2-5; clone_size: .; cdr3_aa: CASLRVAGGRETQYF; cdr3_nt: TGTGCCAGCCTTCGGGTAGCGGGAGGCAGGGAGACCCAGTACTTC
d_call: TRBD2; v_call: TRBV6-1; j_call: TRBJ2-7; clone_size: few; cdr3_aa: CASSEAPPGTSGPPYEQYF; cdr3_nt: TGTGCCAGCAGTGAAGCTCCCCCCGGGACTAGCGGACCTCCTTACGAGCAGTACTTC
d_call: .; v_call: TRBV9; j_call: TRBJ1-2; clone_size: .; cdr3_aa: CASSAAAGQNNYGYTF; cdr3_nt: TGTGCCAGCAGCGCAGCCGCAGGGCAAAATAACTATGGCTACACCTTC
d_call: .; v_call: TRBV19; j_call: TRBJ1-1; clone_size: .; cdr3_aa: CASSRGGTVNTEAFF; cdr3_nt: TGTGCCAGTAGTAGGGGGGGGACGGTGAACACTGAAGCTTTCTTT
d_call: .; v_call: TRBV2; j_call: TRBJ1-6; clone_size: .; cdr3_aa: CASMMGGANSPLHF; cdr3_nt: TGTGCCAGCATGATGGGAGGGGCTAATTCACCCCTCCACTTT
d_call: TRBD1; v_call: TRBV27; j_call: TRBJ1-2; clone_size: .; cdr3_aa: CASRVWLGTGMGYTF; cdr3_nt: TGTGCCAGCAGGGTGTGGTTAGGGACAGGGATGGGCTACACCTTC
d_call: .; v_call: TRBV7-6; j_call: TRBJ2-3; clone_size: .; cdr3_aa: CASSSRPWTSTDTQYF; cdr3_nt: TGTGCCAGCAGCTCCCGTCCGTGGACTAGCACAGATACGCAGTATTTT
d_call: .; v_call: TRBV5-8; j_call: TRBJ2-7; clone_size: few; cdr3_aa: CASSLEGAPLYEQYF; cdr3_nt: TGTGCCAGCAGCTTGGAGGGAGCGCCTCTCTACGAGCAGTACTTC
d_call: TRBD2; v_call: TRBV27; j_call: TRBJ2-1; clone_size: .; cdr3_aa: CASSLPKPGLRFNEQFF; cdr3_nt: TGTGCCAGCAGTCTACCCAAACCGGGACTACGGTTCAATGAGCAGTTCTTC
d_call: TRBD2; v_call: TRBV2; j_call: TRBJ2-3; clone_size: .; cdr3_aa: CASTASGRASDTQYF; cdr3_nt: TGTGCCAGCACGGCAAGCGGGAGGGCCTCAGATACGCAGTATTTT
d_call: TRBD1; v_call: TRBV25-1; j_call: TRBJ2-7; clone_size: .; cdr3_aa: CASSGVSPGQGTYEQYF; cdr3_nt: TGTGCCAGCAGTGGAGTCTCCCCGGGACAGGGGACCTACGAGCAGTACTTC
d_call: .; v_call: TRBV18; j_call: TRBJ2-7; clone_size: .; cdr3_aa: CASSPPNVTGLGYEQYF; cdr3_nt: TGTGCCAGCTCACCCCCAAACGTTACAGGGTTGGGGTACGAGCAGTACTTC
d_call: .; v_call: TRBV2; j_call: TRBJ2-3; clone_size: .; cdr3_aa: CASKKGGRVPDTQYF; cdr3_nt: TGTGCCAGCAAGAAGGGTGGCAGGGTACCAGATACGCAGTATTTT
d_call: TRBD1; v_call: TRBV15; j_call: TRBJ1-2; clone_size: .; cdr3_aa: CATSRDLQGHHGYTF; cdr3_nt: TGTGCCACCAGCAGAGATCTACAGGGGCACCATGGCTACACCTTC
d_call: TRBD2; v_call: TRBV27; j_call: TRBJ2-5; clone_size: once; cdr3_aa: CASSLAGVETQYF; cdr3_nt: TGTGCCAGCAGTCTAGCGGGAGTAGAGACCCAGTACTTC
d_call: .; v_call: TRBV21-1; j_call: TRBJ2-7; clone_size: .; cdr3_aa: CASSKARGTSGPCEQYF; cdr3_nt: TGTGCCAGCAGCAAAGCGAGGGGAACTAGCGGGCCCTGTGAGCAGTACTTC
d_call: .; v_call: TRBV25-1; j_call: TRBJ2-7; clone_size: .; cdr3_aa: CASSELAGISEQYF; cdr3_nt: TGTGCCAGCAGTGAATTGGCCGGGATCAGCGAGCAGTACTTC
d_call: TRBD1; v_call: TRBV4-1; j_call: TRBJ1-1; clone_size: .; cdr3_aa: CASSQDRAVNTEAFF; cdr3_nt: TGCGCCAGCAGCCAGGACAGGGCCGTGAACACTGAAGCTTTCTTT
d_call: .; v_call: TRBV23-1; j_call: TRBJ2-7; clone_size: .; cdr3_aa: CASSNFKVGPYEQYF; cdr3_nt: TGCGCCAGCAGTAACTTTAAGGTTGGGCCCTACGAGCAGTACTTC
d_call: TRBD2; v_call: TRBV4-3; j_call: TRBJ2-1; clone_size: .; cdr3_aa: CASSPTSGRLNEQFF; cdr3_nt: TGCGCCAGCAGCCCGACTAGCGGGAGGCTGAATGAGCAGTTCTTC
d_call: TRBD2; v_call: TRBV12-5; j_call: TRBJ2-5; clone_size: .; cdr3_aa: CASGLNLAGEGKTQYF; cdr3_nt: TGTGCTAGTGGCCTAAATCTAGCGGGAGAGGGAAAGACCCAGTACTTC
d_call: TRBD2; v_call: TRBV14; j_call: TRBJ2-7; clone_size: few; cdr3_aa: CASSQRGGRSHRSYEQYF; cdr3_nt: TGTGCCAGCAGCCAACGAGGCGGGAGGAGCCACCGCTCCTACGAGCAGTACTTC